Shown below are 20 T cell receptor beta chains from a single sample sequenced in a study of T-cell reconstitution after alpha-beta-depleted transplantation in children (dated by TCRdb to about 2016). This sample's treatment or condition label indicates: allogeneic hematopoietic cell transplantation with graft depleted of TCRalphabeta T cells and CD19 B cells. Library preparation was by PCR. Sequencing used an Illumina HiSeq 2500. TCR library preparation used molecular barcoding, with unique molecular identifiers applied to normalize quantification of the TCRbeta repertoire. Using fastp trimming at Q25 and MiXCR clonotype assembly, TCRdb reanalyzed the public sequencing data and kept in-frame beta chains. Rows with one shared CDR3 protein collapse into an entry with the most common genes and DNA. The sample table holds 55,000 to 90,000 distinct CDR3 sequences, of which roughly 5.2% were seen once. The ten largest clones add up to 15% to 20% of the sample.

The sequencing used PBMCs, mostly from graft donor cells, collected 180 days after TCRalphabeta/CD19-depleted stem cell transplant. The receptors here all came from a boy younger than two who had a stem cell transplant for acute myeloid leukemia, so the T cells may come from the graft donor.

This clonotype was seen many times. In DNA form, the CDR3 reads TGTGCCAGCAGCTTAGTTTTTGGGGGGGCAGATACGCAGTATTTT. It codes for CASSLVFGGADTQYF. The chain couples TRBV7-6 to TRBJ2-3; 7 bases align to TRBD2. Looked up from germline, CDR1 is SGHVS and CDR2 is FNYEAQ. Trimming removed 1 base from V and 4 bases from J; junction bases left unmatched: 5. The CDR3 has 15 amino acids. Together with reference TRBV7-6 and TRBJ2-3, the CDR3 gives the full variable domain: GAGVSQSPRYKVTKRGQDVALRCDPISGHVSLYWYRQALGQGPEFLTYFNYEAQQDKSGLPNDRFSAERPEGSISTLTIQRTEQRDSAMYRCASSLVFGGADTQYFGPGTRLTVL.

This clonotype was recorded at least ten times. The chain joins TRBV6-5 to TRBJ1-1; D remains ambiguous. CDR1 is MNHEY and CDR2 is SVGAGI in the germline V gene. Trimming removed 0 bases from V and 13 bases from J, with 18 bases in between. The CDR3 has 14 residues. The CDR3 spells CASSYSGGRLGDFF. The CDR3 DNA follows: TGTGCCAGCAGTTACTCGGGCGGAAGGCTTGGAGATTTCTTT.

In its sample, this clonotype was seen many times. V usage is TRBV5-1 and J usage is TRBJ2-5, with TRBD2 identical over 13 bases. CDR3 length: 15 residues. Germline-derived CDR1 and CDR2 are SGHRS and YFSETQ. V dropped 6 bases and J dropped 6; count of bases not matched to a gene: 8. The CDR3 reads CASTATSGGPQTQYF. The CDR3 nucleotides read TGCGCCAGCACCGCGACTAGCGGGGGGCCCCAGACCCAGTACTTC.

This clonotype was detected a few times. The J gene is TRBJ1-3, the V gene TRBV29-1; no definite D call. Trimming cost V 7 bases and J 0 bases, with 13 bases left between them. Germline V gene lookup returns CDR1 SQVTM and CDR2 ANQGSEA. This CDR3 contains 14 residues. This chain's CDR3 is CSAAGVISGNTIYF. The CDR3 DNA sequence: TGCAGCGCCGCGGGCGTTATCTCTGGAAACACCATATATTTT. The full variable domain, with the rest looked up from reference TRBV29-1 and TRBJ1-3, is SAVISQKPSRDICQRGTSLTIQCQVDSQVTMMFWYRQQPGQSLTLIATANQGSEATYESGFVIDKFPISRPNLTFSTLTVSNMSPEDSSIYLCSAAGVISGNTIYFGEGSWLTVV.

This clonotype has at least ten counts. The CDR3 coding sequence is TGTGCCAGCAGTTGGCCCCGAGGCGAAAAACTGTTTTTT. Amino acid sequence: CASSWPRGEKLFF. The chain carries TRBV12-3 or TRBV12-4 and TRBJ1-4; D unresolved. V was trimmed by 4 bases and J by 8 bases, leaving 11 bases between them. The CDR3 loop spans 13 amino acids.

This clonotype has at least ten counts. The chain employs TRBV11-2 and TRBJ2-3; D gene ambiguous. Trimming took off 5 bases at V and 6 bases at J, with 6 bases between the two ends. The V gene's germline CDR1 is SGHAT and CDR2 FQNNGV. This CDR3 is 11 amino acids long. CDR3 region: CASSTQDTQYF. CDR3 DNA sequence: TGTGCCAGCAGCACGCAGGATACGCAGTATTTT.

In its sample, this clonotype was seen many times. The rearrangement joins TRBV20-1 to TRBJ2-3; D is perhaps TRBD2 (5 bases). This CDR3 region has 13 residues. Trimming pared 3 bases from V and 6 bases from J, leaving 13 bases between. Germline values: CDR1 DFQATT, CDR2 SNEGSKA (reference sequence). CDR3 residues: CSARGLASDTQYF. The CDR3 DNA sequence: TGCAGTGCTAGGGGTCTAGCTAGTGATACGCAGTATTTT.

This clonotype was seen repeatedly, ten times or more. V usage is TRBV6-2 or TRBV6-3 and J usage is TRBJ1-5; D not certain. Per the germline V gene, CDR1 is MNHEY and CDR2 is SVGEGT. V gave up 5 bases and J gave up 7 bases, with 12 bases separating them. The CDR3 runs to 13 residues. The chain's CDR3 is CASSQPAIQPQHF. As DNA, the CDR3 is TGTGCCAGCAGTCAACCCGCAATACAGCCCCAGCATTTT.

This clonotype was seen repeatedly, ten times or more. CDR3: CASSSRTGGNTEAFF. The CDR3 DNA reads TGTGCCAGCAGTTCAAGGACAGGAGGGAACACTGAAGCTTTCTTT. The chain employs TRBV28 and TRBJ1-1; 7 bases fit TRBD1. V dropped 4 bases and J dropped 1; count of bases not matched to a gene: 6. The CDR3 totals 15 residues. Germline V lookup: CDR1 MDHEN, CDR2 SYDVKM.

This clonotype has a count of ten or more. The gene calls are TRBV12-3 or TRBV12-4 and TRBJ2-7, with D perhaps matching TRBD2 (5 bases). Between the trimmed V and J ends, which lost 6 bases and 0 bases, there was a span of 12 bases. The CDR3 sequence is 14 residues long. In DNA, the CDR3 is TGTGCCAGCAGAAAGGGAGTCGGCTCCTACGAGCAGTACTTC. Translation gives CASRKGVGSYEQYF.

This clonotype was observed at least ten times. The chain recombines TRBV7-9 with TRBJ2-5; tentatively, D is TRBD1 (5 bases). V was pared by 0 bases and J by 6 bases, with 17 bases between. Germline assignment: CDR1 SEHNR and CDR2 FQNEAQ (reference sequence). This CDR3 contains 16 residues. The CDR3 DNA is TGTGCCAGCAGCTTAGCCGCTTTGAAGGGGTTTCAGACCCAGTACTTC. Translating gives CASSLAALKGFQTQYF.

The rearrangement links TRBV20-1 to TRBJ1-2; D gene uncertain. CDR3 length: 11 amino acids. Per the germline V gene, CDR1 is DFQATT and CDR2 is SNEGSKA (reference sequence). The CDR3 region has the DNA TGCAGAGCCCCGAGAGGATATGGCTACACCTTC. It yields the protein CRAPRGYGYTF.

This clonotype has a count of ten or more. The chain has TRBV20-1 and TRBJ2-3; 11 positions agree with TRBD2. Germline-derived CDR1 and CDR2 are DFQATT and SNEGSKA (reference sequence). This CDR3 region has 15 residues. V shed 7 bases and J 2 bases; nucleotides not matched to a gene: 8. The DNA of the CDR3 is TGCAGTGGTGGGACTAGCGGCTCCCTCACAGATACGCAGTATTTT. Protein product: CSGGTSGSLTDTQYF.

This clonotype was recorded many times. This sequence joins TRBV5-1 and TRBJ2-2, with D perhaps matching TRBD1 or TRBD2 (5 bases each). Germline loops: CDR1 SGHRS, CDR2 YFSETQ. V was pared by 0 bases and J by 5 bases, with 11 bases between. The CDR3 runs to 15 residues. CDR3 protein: CASSLVGPRTGELFF. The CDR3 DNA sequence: TGCGCCAGCAGCTTGGTGGGACCGAGAACCGGGGAGCTGTTTTTT.

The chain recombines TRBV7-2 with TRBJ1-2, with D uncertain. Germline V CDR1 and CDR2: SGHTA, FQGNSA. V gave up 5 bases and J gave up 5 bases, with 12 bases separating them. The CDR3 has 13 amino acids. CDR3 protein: CASSRASNYGYTF. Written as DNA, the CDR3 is TGTGCCAGCAGCCGGGCCTCAAATTATGGCTACACCTTC.

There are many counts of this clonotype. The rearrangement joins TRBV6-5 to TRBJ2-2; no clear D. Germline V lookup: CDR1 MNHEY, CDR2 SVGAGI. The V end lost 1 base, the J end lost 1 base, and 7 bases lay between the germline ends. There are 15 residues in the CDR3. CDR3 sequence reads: CASSYWAGNTGELFF. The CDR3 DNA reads TGTGCCAGCAGTTACTGGGCAGGGAACACCGGGGAGCTGTTTTTT.

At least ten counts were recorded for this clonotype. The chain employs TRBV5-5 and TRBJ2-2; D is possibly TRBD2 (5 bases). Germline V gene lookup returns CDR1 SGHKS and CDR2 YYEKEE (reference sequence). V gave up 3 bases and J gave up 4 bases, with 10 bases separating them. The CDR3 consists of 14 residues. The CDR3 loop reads CASSWRAGTGELFF. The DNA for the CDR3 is TGTGCCAGCAGCTGGCGGGCGGGCACCGGGGAGCTGTTTTTT.

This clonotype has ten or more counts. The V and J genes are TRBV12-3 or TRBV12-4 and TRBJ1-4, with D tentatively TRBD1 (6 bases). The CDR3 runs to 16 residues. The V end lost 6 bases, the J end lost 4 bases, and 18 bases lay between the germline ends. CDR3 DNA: TGTGCCAGCAGCACTTCGCCCCGCAGGGGTAATGAAAAACTGTTTTTT. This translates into CASSTSPRRGNEKLFF.

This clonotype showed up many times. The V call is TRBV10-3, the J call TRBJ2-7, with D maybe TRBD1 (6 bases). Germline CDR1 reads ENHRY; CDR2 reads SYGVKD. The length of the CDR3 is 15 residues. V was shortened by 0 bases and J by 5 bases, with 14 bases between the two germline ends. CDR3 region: CAISESRQGRHEQYV. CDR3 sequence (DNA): TGTGCCATCAGTGAGTCGCGTCAGGGGAGACACGAGCAGTACGTC.

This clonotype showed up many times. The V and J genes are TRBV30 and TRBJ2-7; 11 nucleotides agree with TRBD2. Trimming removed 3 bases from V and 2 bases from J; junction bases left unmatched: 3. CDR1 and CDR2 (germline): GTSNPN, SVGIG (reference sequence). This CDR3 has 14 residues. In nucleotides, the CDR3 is TGTGCCTGGAGCTCTAGCGGGGGGCCCTACGAGCAGTACTTC. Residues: CAWSSSGGPYEQYF.